This T cell receptor (beta chain) originates from a study of shared clonotypes between healthy human individuals. Study-level background: Used for every donor were three CD4 naive, three CD4 memory, two CD8 naive and one CD8 memory plate. Points from the study as a whole: Clonotype sharing among the donors was expected to vary with sequencing depth. As a rule, naive subsets had a larger estimated richness than memory subsets.

There are 15 residues in the CDR3. V lost 2 bases, J lost 9 bases, and 9 bases stayed unmatched. Germline V gene lookup returns CDR1 SEHNR and CDR2 FQNEAQ (reference sequence). How the authors handled the data: Without quality scores, immunoSEQ junctional reads could not be filtered like full-length reads. The repertoire was sequenced with immunoSEQ multiplex PCR; TCRdb's copy has only in-frame clones and lacks some. That table supplies the V and J calls and clone size; D and trimming were determined from the DNA. The sample contains 2.3 million or so clones, 93% of which appear only once. A note on this clone: The antigen remains undetermined.

The TCR sequence derives from a man in his late teens or twenties in good health. Some clones in this sample may be carry-over from other donors' samples. The sample comprised naive CD4+ T cells from PBMCs. Subset indicated: CD45RA+ positively selected. V usage is TRBV7-9 and J usage is TRBJ2-1; 8 nucleotides agree with TRBD2. CDR3 bases: TGTGCCAGCAGCTTAACCCCGCGGGGGGCCGGTGAGCAGTTCTTC. Protein product: CASSLTPRGAGEQFF.